Reported below is one T cell receptor (beta chain). Its antigen is not known. The entry originates in a study of cytomegalovirus exposure and HLA in healthy donors. Study-wide results and limits: Accounts indicate the classifier identified cytomegalovirus status with strong specificity and sensitivity. It emerged from a later analysis that several of the most significant clusters appeared to be linked to common viral pathogens. In all likelihood, a cluster of highly shared sequence variants was a sequencing artifact.

With 60 Vbeta and 13 Jbeta primers, the PCR was carried out. Using immunoSEQ multiplex PCR, the repertoire was profiled, and TCRdb retains in-frame clones only, with some absent. The sample lists 150,000 or so clones, 70% seen once, with 2.1% in the top ten. The germline V and J ends were trimmed by 0 bases and 3 bases, with 9 bases remaining between them. In germline, CDR1 is KGHSH, CDR2 LQKENI. The CDR3 extends over 15 amino acids. All donors participated as healthy donors of bone marrow. This TCR was recovered from a woman between 55 and 75 years old in good health and CMV-seropositive. Source material: PBMCs. J is TRBJ1-5 and V is TRBV18, with D possibly being TRBD1 (6 bases). CDR3 nucleotides: TGTGCCAGCTCACCACCGGCGGGGGCCAATCAGCCCCAGCATTTT. This translates into CASSPPAGANQPQHF.